A selection of T cell receptor beta chains follows, all from one sample in a study of PD-1 blockade in classical Hodgkin lymphoma. Sequencing was performed with immunoSEQ multiplex PCR; in TCRdb, only in-frame clones are kept and a portion is missing. The sample yields about 30,000 clones, 90% to 95% seen once. The sample was peripheral blood mononuclear cells (PBMCs). Receptors were obtained from a human donor with classical Hodgkin lymphoma. The CDR3 runs from the conserved cysteine through the conserved F or W. A D gene is named only where the DNA matches it firmly. Clone size is not always given. Where it is, it says once, few, many or a class for expanded clones.

J gene: TRBJ1-5
D gene: NA
clone size: few
V gene: TRBV2
CDR3 DNA: TGTGCCAGCAGCGAGGAGGTTCAGCCCCAGCATTTT
CDR3 protein: CASSEEVQPQHF

J gene: TRBJ2-3
D gene: NA
clone size: NA
V gene: TRBV5-4
CDR3 DNA: TGTGCCAGCAGCTTGACTAGAACAGATACGCAGTATTTT
CDR3 protein: CASSLTRTDTQYF

J gene: TRBJ2-1
D gene: NA
clone size: NA
V gene: TRBV27
CDR3 DNA: TGTGCCAGCAGTTTATATCGGGGACGCGGCATCGCTAATGAGCAGTTCTTC
CDR3 protein: CASSLYRGRGIANEQFF

J gene: TRBJ2-2
D gene: NA
clone size: NA
V gene: TRBV5-1
CDR3 DNA: TGCGCCAGCAGCCCCGACACGAACACCGGGGAGCTGTTTTTT
CDR3 protein: CASSPDTNTGELFF

J gene: TRBJ1-4
D gene: TRBD1
clone size: NA
V gene: TRBV4-1
CDR3 DNA: TGCGCCAGCACCGCGGGGAGGGGGCGAGAAAAACTGTTTTTT
CDR3 protein: CASTAGRGREKLFF

J gene: TRBJ2-1
D gene: TRBD1
clone size: NA
V gene: TRBV2
CDR3 DNA: TGTGCCAGCTCCGGACAGGGTTCCGACAATGAGCAGTTCTTC
CDR3 protein: CASSGQGSDNEQFF

J gene: TRBJ1-6
D gene: NA
clone size: NA
V gene: TRBV7-9
CDR3 DNA: TGTGCCAGCAGCTTCCGGGACCCGTCACCCCTCCACTTT
CDR3 protein: CASSFRDPSPLHF

J gene: TRBJ2-3
D gene: NA
clone size: NA
V gene: TRBV7-2
CDR3 DNA: TGTGCCAGCAGCTTAGACCGGGGATCGCAGTATTTT
CDR3 protein: CASSLDRGSQYF

J gene: TRBJ1-4
D gene: NA
clone size: NA
V gene: TRBV11-2
CDR3 DNA: TGTGCCAGCAGCTGGGCAATAAATGAAAAACTGTTTTTT
CDR3 protein: CASSWAINEKLFF

J gene: TRBJ1-1
D gene: TRBD1
clone size: NA
V gene: TRBV10-3
CDR3 DNA: TGTGCCATCAGTGAGGGCAGGGGGCCAAAAGCTTTCTTT
CDR3 protein: CAISEGRGPKAFF

J gene: TRBJ1-1
D gene: NA
clone size: NA
V gene: TRBV12-5
CDR3 DNA: TGTGCTAGTGGTTTGGTAGTGGGTCGGGGGATGAACACTGAAGCTTTCTTT
CDR3 protein: CASGLVVGRGMNTEAFF

J gene: TRBJ2-5
D gene: NA
clone size: NA
V gene: TRBV2
CDR3 DNA: TGTGCCAGCAGTGATTCAGGGGTGGACGAGACCCAGTACTTC
CDR3 protein: CASSDSGVDETQYF

J gene: TRBJ1-5
D gene: NA
clone size: NA
V gene: TRBV18
CDR3 DNA: TGTGCCAGCTCACCCTCGGATACTCAGCCCCAGCATTTT
CDR3 protein: CASSPSDTQPQHF

J gene: TRBJ1-1
D gene: NA
clone size: NA
V gene: TRBV11-1
CDR3 DNA: TGTGCCAGCAGCTCTCCCGAAGGACCAAATCCCCTGAACACTGAAGCTTTCTTT
CDR3 protein: CASSSPEGPNPLNTEAFF

J gene: TRBJ1-4
D gene: NA
clone size: NA
V gene: TRBV2
CDR3 DNA: TGTGCCAGCAGTGTGGATGAAAAACTGTTTTTT
CDR3 protein: CASSVDEKLFF

J gene: TRBJ2-7
D gene: NA
clone size: NA
V gene: TRBV6-5
CDR3 DNA: TGTGCCAGCAGTTACACCCGGGACCCGGGGTACGAGCAGTACTTC
CDR3 protein: CASSYTRDPGYEQYF